This T cell receptor (beta chain) appears in the sequencing data of a study of T cell changes during pregnancy in multiple sclerosis. The table lists this clone with a count of one. Sequenced by immunoSEQ multiplex PCR; TCRdb stores in-frame clones only, minus some. The table records 65,000 to 85,000 clones, roughly 90% of them present only once. This receptor was obtained from a female donor with multiple sclerosis, enrolled in a pregnancy study. The source was peripheral blood, collected in the third trimester of pregnancy.

CDR3 sequence reads: CSVLTGYEKLFF. The CDR3 coding sequence is TGCAGCGTCCTGACAGGTTATGAAAAACTGTTTTTT. V gene TRBV29-1 combines with J gene TRBJ1-4; D is possibly TRBD1 (6 bases). V shed 6 bases and J shed 6 bases, with 11 bases lying between them. Per germline, CDR1 SQVTM and CDR2 ANQGSEA. This CDR3 spans 12 amino acids.